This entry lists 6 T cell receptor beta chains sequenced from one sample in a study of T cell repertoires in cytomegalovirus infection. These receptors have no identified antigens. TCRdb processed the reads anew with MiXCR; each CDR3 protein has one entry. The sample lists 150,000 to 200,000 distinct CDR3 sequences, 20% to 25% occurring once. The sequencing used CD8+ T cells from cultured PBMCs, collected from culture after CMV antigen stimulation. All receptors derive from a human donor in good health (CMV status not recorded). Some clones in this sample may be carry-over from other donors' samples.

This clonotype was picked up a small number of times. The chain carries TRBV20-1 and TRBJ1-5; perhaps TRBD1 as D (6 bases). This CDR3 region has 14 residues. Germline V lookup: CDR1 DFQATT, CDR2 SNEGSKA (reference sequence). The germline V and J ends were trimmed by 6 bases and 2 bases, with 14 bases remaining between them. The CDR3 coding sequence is TGCAGTGCCACCACAGGGTACGGCAATCAGCCCCAGCATTTT. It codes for CSATTGYGNQPQHF.

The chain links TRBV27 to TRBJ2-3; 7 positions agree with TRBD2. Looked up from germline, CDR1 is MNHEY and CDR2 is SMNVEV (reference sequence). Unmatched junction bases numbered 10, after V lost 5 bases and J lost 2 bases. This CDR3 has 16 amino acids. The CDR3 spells CASSIFGGGTTDTQYF. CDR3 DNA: TGTGCCAGCAGTATCTTCGGCGGGGGAACCACAGATACGCAGTATTTT.

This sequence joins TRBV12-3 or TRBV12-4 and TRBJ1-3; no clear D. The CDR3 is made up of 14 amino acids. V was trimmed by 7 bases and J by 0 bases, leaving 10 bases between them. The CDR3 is CASNRPDSGNTIYF. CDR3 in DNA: TGTGCCAGCAATCGGCCAGACTCTGGAAACACCATATATTTT.

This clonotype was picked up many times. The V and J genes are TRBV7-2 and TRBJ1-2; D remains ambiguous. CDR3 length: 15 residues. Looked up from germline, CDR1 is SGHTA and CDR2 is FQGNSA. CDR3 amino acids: CAYAGEQADLYGYTF. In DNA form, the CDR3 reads TGTGCTTACGCGGGCGAGCAGGCGGACCTCTATGGCTACACCTTC.

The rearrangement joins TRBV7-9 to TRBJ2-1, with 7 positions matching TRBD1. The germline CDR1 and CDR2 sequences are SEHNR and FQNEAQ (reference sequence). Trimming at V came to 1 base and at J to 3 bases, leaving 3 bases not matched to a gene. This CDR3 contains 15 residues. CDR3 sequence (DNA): TGTGCCAGCAGCTTAGGGCCAGGGGGCTACAATGAGCAGTTCTTC. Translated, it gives CASSLGPGGYNEQFF.

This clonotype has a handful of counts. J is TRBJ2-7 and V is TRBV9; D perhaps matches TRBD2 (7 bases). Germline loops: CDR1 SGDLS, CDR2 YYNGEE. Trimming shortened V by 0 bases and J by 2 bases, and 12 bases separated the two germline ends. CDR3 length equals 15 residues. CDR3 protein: CASSVAGGPTYEQYF. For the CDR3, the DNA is TGTGCCAGCAGCGTAGCGGGGGGCCCCACCTACGAGCAGTACTTC.